These 15 T cell receptor beta chains were sequenced from one sample in a study of post-analysis software for immune sequencing data (dated by TCRdb to about 2015). Summary of the overall study and its limitations: A handful of TRBV segments, including TRBV5-6, TRBV5-1 and TRBV20-1, were significantly more frequent in patients than controls.

The method was PCR. These reads were obtained on an Illumina HiSeq 2500. Unique molecular identifiers were incorporated into TCR beta cDNA libraries to reduce PCR and sequencing biases. TCRdb redid the processing of the public reads, applying fastp at Q25 and MiXCR, and retained in-frame beta chains. For every CDR3 protein sequence, its rows merge into one entry that carries the most common genes and DNA. This sample is represented by hundreds of thousands of distinct CDR3 sequences; approximately 50% of them were singletons. Approximately 4.3% of the sample goes to the ten largest clones. Antigens of these TCRs are unknown. Sequencing was performed on blood. Receptor source: a girl aged 5-17 years with multiple sclerosis.

In its sample, this clonotype was seen a few times. The CDR3 DNA sequence: TGCAGCGTTGGGACAGAGAACACAGATACGCAGTATTTT. Encoded protein: CSVGTENTDTQYF. The rearrangement links TRBV29-1 to TRBJ2-3; a weak D match, TRBD1 (6 bases). Trimming shortened V by 4 bases and J by 2 bases, and 10 bases separated the two germline ends. CDR3 length equals 13 residues. Germline assignment: CDR1 SQVTM and CDR2 ANQGSEA.

V usage is TRBV7-9 and J usage is TRBJ1-2; D unresolved. This CDR3 is built from 15 residues. Germline V lookup: CDR1 SEHNR, CDR2 FQNEAQ (reference sequence). The V gene lost 1 base and the J gene lost 0 bases, with 9 bases spanning the gap. CDR3 DNA sequence: TGTGCCAGCAGCTTAGAGGGTGAGGCTAACTATGGCTACACCTTC. Protein sequence: CASSLEGEANYGYTF.

The table lists this clonotype with a count of one. The CDR3 region is CAISESASTSYEQYF. CDR3 sequence (DNA): TGTGCCATCAGTGAGTCGGCCAGTACTTCCTACGAGCAGTACTTC. V gene TRBV10-3 combines with J gene TRBJ2-7; D is undetermined. The CDR3 covers 15 residues. The V end was cut by 0 bases, the J end by 1 base, with 10 bases between. In germline, CDR1 is ENHRY, CDR2 SYGVKD.

A few counts support this clonotype. The chain uses TRBV4-2 and TRBJ2-3; 7 bases are shared with TRBD2. With V trimmed by 2 bases and J by 1 base, 6 bases remained unmatched. The V gene's germline CDR1 is LGHNA and CDR2 YNFKEQ. The CDR3 sequence is 16 residues long. The CDR3 loop reads CASSQIGLAGTDTQYF. The CDR3 region has the DNA TGTGCCAGCAGCCAAATTGGGCTAGCGGGCACAGATACGCAGTATTTT.

The chain is built from TRBV12-3 or TRBV12-4 and TRBJ1-1, with D possibly being TRBD1 (5 bases). The CDR3 has 12 amino acids. Trimming removed 3 bases at V and 7 bases at J, with 9 bases between. Written as DNA, the CDR3 is TGTGCCAGCAGTTTTCGACAGTTTGAAGCTTTCTTT. It is translated as CASSFRQFEAFF.

The chain recombines TRBV12-3 or TRBV12-4 with TRBJ2-4; 8 bases map to TRBD1. The J call may be faulty, since TRBJ2-7 better matches the DNA end. The CDR3 is made up of 15 amino acids. The CDR3: CASRRTGSRSYEQYF. The CDR3 DNA follows: TGTGCCAGCAGAAGGACAGGGTCTCGCTCCTACGAGCAGTACTTC.

V usage is TRBV28 and J usage is TRBJ1-1, with D possibly being TRBD1 (6 bases). The V gene lost 6 bases and the J gene lost 7 bases, with 18 bases spanning the gap. Germline values: CDR1 MDHEN, CDR2 SYDVKM. The CDR3 consists of 14 residues. The CDR3 here is CASSLGQPQLEAFF. In nucleotides, the CDR3 is TGTGCCAGCAGCCTCGGACAGCCCCAGCTTGAAGCTTTCTTT.

The sample holds a few counts of this clonotype. V usage is TRBV6-6 and J usage is TRBJ1-5, with D unresolved. Per germline, CDR1 MNHNY and CDR2 SVGAGI (reference sequence). V was clipped by 6 bases and J by 9 bases, with 15 bases between them. The length of the CDR3 is 13 residues. The CDR3 reads CASSDRLHGPQHF. For the CDR3, the DNA is TGTGCCAGCAGCGACCGACTTCACGGGCCCCAGCATTTT.

V is TRBV3-1 and J is TRBJ2-7; TRBD1 agrees at 7 bases. The CDR3 is 13 residues long. Germline V gives CDR1 LGHDT, CDR2 YNNKEL (reference sequence). The V and J ends lost 3 bases and 2 bases, in that order; junction bases with no gene match: 1. CDR3 loop: CASSQDRPYEQYF. The CDR3 DNA reads TGTGCCAGCAGCCAGGACAGGCCCTACGAGCAGTACTTC.

This clonotype came up a few times. This rearrangement joins TRBV7-9 to TRBJ2-7, with 8 bases lining up with TRBD2. Trimming at V came to 1 base and at J to 0 bases, leaving 8 bases not matched to a gene. The CDR3 is made up of 17 amino acids. Germline V lookup: CDR1 SEHNR, CDR2 FQNEAQ (reference sequence). The CDR3 region is CASSLEGLGVLSYEQYF. The DNA for the CDR3 is TGTGCCAGCAGCTTAGAGGGACTAGGGGTCCTCTCCTACGAGCAGTACTTC. Filled out from reference TRBV7-9 and TRBJ2-7, the complete variable domain reads DTGVSQNPRHKITKRGQNVTFRCDPISEHNRLYWYRQTLGQGPEFLTYFQNEAQLEKSRLLSDRFSAERPKGSFSTLEIQRTEQGDSAMYLCASSLEGLGVLSYEQYFGPGTRLTVT.

The gene calls are TRBV19 and TRBJ2-5, with D tentatively TRBD1 (5 bases). Germline V gene lookup returns CDR1 LNHDA and CDR2 SQIVND (reference sequence). The germline V and J ends were trimmed by 6 bases and 5 bases, with 10 bases remaining between them. CDR3 size: 12 residues. The DNA of the CDR3 is TGTGCCAGTAGGCTATCAGGGGAGACCCAGTACTTC. Residues: CASRLSGETQYF. Full variable domain (outside the CDR3, taken from reference TRBV19 and TRBJ2-5): DGGITQSPKYLFRKEGQNVTLSCEQNLNHDAMYWYRQDPGQGLRLIYYSQIVNDFQKGDIAEGYSVSREKKESFPLTVTSAQKNPTAFYLCASRLSGETQYFGPGTRLLVL.

The CDR3 spells CASSPRDSFMNTEAFF. The CDR3 DNA sequence: TGTGCCAGCAGCCCTCGGGACAGTTTCATGAACACTGAAGCTTTCTTT. V is TRBV7-6 and J is TRBJ1-1, with 7 nucleotides matching TRBD1. Looked up from germline, CDR1 is SGHVS and CDR2 is FNYEAQ. J was trimmed by 0 bases and V by 5 bases; bases with no gene match: 9. This CDR3 spans 16 amino acids.

The CDR3 region has the DNA TGCAGTGCTAGGGATCTAGCTACTAATCGACGGTACTTC. The encoded protein is CSARDLATNRRYF. The chain uses TRBV20-1 and TRBJ2-4; D possibly corresponds to TRBD2 (5 bases). The CDR3 is 13 residues long. Germline V gives CDR1 DFQATT, CDR2 SNEGSKA (reference sequence). V lost 3 bases and J lost 15, with 21 bases in between.

This clonotype was seen more than once but under ten times. The CDR3 nucleotides read TGCAGTGCTAGGGCGGTATCTAGCACAGATACGCAGTATTTT. Its translation: CSARAVSSTDTQYF. The V gene is TRBV20-1, the J gene TRBJ2-3, with no clear D. Germline CDR1 and CDR2: DFQATT and SNEGSKA (reference sequence). This CDR3 contains 14 residues. V lost 3 bases and J 0 bases, leaving 10 bases between the germline ends.

Only a few counts were recorded for this clonotype. This sequence joins TRBV12-3 or TRBV12-4 and TRBJ2-4; the match to TRBD2 covers 10 bases. The CDR3 length is 17 residues. Trimming at V came to 3 bases and at J to 3 bases, leaving 8 bases not matched to a gene. CDR3 amino acids: CASSFQREGPSKNIQYF. The CDR3 nucleotides read TGTGCCAGCAGTTTTCAGCGGGAGGGCCCTAGCAAAAACATTCAGTACTTC.